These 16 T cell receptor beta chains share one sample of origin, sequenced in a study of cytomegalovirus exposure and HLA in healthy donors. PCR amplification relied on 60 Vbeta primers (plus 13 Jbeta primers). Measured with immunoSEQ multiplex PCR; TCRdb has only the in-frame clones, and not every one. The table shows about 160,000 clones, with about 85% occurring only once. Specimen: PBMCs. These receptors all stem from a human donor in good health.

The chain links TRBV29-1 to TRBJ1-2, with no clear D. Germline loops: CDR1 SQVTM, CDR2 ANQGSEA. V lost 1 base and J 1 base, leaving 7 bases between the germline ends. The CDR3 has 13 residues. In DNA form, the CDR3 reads TGCAGCGTTGAAGGTAGAAGTAACTATGGCTACACCTTC. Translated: CSVEGRSNYGYTF.

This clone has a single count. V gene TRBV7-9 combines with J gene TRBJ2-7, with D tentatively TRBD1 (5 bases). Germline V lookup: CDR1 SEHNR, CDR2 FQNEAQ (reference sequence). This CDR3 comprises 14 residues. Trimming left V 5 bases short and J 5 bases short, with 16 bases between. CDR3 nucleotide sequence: TGTGCCAGCAGCAAACCCCCTGGGGCCCACGAGCAGTACTTC. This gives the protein CASSKPPGAHEQYF.

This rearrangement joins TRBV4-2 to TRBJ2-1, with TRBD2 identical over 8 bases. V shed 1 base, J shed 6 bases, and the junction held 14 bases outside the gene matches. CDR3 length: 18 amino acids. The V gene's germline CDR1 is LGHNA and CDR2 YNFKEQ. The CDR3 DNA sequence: TGTGCCAGCAGCCAAGCGGAGTGGAAAGCGGGAGATGGCAATGAGCAGTTCTTC. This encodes CASSQAEWKAGDGNEQFF.

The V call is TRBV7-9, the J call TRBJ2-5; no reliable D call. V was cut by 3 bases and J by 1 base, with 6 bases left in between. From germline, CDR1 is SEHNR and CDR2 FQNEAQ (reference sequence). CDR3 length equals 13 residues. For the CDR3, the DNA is TGTGCCAGCAGCTTGTACAGCCAAGAGACCCAGTACTTC. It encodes CASSLYSQETQYF. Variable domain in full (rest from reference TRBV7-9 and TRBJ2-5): DTGVSQNPRHKITKRGQNVTFRCDPISEHNRLYWYRQTLGQGPEFLTYFQNEAQLEKSRLLSDRFSAERPKGSFSTLEIQRTEQGDSAMYLCASSLYSQETQYFGPGTRLLVL.

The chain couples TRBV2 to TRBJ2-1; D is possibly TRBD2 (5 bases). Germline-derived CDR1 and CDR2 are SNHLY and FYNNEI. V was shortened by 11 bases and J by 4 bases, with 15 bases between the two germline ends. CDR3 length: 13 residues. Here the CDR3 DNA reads TGTGCCCGCACCTCGTCGGGATACAATGAGCAGTTCTTC. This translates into CARTSSGYNEQFF.

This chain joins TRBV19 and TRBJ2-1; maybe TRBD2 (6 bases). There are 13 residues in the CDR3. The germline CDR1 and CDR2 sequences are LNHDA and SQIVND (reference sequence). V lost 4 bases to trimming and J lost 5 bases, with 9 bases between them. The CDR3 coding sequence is TGTGCCAGTAGTAAAGGAGGGAACAATGAGCAGTTCTTC. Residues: CASSKGGNNEQFF. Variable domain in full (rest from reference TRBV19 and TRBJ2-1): DGGITQSPKYLFRKEGQNVTLSCEQNLNHDAMYWYRQDPGQGLRLIYYSQIVNDFQKGDIAEGYSVSREKKESFPLTVTSAQKNPTAFYLCASSKGGNNEQFFGPGTRLTVL.

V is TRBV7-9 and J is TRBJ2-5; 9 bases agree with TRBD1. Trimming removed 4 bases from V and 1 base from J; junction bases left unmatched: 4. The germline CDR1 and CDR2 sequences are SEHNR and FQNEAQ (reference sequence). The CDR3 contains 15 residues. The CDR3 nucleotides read TGTGCCAGCAGCTGGCCGGGACAGGGCCAAGAGACCCAGTACTTC. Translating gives CASSWPGQGQETQYF.

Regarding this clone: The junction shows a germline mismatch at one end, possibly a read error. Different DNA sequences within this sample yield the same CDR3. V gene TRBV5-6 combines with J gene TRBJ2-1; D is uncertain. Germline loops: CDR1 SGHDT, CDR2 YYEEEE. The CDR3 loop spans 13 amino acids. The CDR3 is CASSLARDNEQFF. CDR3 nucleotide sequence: TGCGCCAGCAGCTTGGCCCGAGACAATGAGCAGTTCTTC.

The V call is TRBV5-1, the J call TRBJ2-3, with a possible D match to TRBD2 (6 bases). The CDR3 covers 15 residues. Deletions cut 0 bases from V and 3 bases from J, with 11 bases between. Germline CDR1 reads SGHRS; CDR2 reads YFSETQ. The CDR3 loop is CASSLGGVMTDTQYF. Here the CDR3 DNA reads TGCGCCAGCAGCTTGGGCGGGGTAATGACAGATACGCAGTATTTT.

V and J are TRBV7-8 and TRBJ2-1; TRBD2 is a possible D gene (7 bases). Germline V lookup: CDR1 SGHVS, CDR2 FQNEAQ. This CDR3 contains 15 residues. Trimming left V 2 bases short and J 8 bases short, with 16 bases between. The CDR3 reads CASSLTAGGPHEQFF. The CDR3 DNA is TGTGCCAGCAGCTTAACTGCCGGGGGGCCCCATGAGCAGTTCTTC.

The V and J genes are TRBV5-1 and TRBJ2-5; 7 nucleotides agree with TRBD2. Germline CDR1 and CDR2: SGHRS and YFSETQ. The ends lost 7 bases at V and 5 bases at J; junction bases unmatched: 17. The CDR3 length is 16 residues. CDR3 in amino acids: CASRRGVQGPPETQYF. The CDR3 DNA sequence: TGCGCCAGCCGCCGGGGGGTCCAAGGCCCCCCCGAGACCCAGTACTTC.

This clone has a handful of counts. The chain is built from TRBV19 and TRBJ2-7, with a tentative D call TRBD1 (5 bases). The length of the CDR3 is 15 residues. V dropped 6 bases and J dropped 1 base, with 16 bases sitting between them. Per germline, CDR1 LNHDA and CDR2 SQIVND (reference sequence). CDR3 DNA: TGTGCCAGTAGCCCATTCATGAGACAGTCCTACGAGCAGTACTTC. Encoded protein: CASSPFMRQSYEQYF.

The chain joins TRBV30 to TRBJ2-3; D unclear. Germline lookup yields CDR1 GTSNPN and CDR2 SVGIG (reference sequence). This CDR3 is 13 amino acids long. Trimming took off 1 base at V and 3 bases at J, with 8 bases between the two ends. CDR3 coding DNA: TGTGCCTGGAGTGCCGGGTTTACAGATACGCAGTATTTT. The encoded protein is CAWSAGFTDTQYF.

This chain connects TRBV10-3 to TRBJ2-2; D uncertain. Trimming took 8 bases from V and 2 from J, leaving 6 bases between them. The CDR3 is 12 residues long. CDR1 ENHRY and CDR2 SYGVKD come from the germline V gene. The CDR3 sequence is CAIRPNTGELFF. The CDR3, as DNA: TGTGCCATCCGTCCTAACACCGGGGAGCTGTTTTTT.

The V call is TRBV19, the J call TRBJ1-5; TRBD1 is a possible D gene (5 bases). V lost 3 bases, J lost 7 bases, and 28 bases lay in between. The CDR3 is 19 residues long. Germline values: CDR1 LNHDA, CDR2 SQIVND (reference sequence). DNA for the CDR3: TGTGCCAGTAGTATCTCTGACAGAGGAGCAGAAATAATTAGCCAGCCCCAGCATTTT. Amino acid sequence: CASSISDRGAEIISQPQHF.

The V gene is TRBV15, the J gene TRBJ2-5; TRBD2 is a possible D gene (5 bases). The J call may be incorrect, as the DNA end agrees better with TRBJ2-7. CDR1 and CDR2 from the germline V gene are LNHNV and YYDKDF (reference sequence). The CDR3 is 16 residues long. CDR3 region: CATSRDRSGSSYEQYF. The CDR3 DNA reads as TGTGCCACCAGCAGGGATAGGAGCGGCAGCTCCTACGAGCAGTACTTC.